Each of the 24 T cell receptor beta chains below was sequenced from the same sample in a study of CD8+ T cells in alopecia areata. In each case, RNA was isolated and then reverse transcribed into cDNA as the sequencing template. Sequencing was performed with immunoSEQ multiplex PCR; in TCRdb, only in-frame clones are kept and a portion is missing. Of 150,000 to 200,000 clones in the sample, approximately 59% were seen once. This material consisted of CD4+ T cells sorted from blood, taken at week 0. Every receptor here comes from a human donor with alopecia areata.

This clone appeared once. V and J are TRBV6-5 and TRBJ1-2; unclear D gene. V lost 4 bases and J lost 0, with 9 bases in between. CDR1 and CDR2 from the germline V gene are MNHEY and SVGAGI. The CDR3 loop spans 14 amino acids. The CDR3: CASSSRTTNYGYTF. CDR3 DNA: TGTGCCAGCAGTTCCAGGACTACTAACTATGGCTACACCTTC.

This clone was seen just once. The chain uses TRBV19 and TRBJ1-2; 8 bases align to TRBD1. Germline V CDR1 and CDR2: LNHDA, SQIVND (reference sequence). V was clipped by 6 bases and J by 0 bases; unmatched bases: 3. This CDR3 contains 14 residues. CDR3 sequence reads: CASRGDRSNYGYTF. Here the CDR3 DNA reads TGTGCCAGTAGGGGGGACAGGTCTAACTATGGCTACACCTTC. Full variable domain (outside the CDR3, taken from reference TRBV19 and TRBJ1-2): DGGITQSPKYLFRKEGQNVTLSCEQNLNHDAMYWYRQDPGQGLRLIYYSQIVNDFQKGDIAEGYSVSREKKESFPLTVTSAQKNPTAFYLCASRGDRSNYGYTFGSGTRLTVV.

This chain joins TRBV30 and TRBJ2-7; unclear D gene. CDR1 and CDR2 (germline): GTSNPN, SVGIG (reference sequence). The V gene lost 1 base and the J gene lost 0 bases, with 7 bases spanning the gap. This CDR3 comprises 13 residues. The CDR3 loop is CAWSAGTSYEQYF. DNA for the CDR3: TGTGCCTGGAGTGCAGGAACCTCCTACGAGCAGTACTTC. Supplemented by reference TRBV30 and TRBJ2-7, the full variable domain reads SQTIHQWPATLVQPVGSPLSLECTVEGTSNPNLYWYRQAAGRGLQLLFYSVGIGQISSEVPQNLSASRPQDRQFILSSKKLLLSDSGFYLCAWSAGTSYEQYFGPGTRLTVT.

As for this clone: The sample carries other DNA sequences with the same CDR3. The gene calls are TRBV5-1 and TRBJ1-2; possible D gene TRBD1, 5 bases. CDR1 is SGHRS, CDR2 YFSETQ, per germline. The ends were cut back, 2 bases at V and 3 bases at J, with 8 bases in the middle. The CDR3 has 13 residues. CDR3 bases: TGCGCCAGCAGCTTACGGGGGGACTATGGCTACACCTTC. Translated, it gives CASSLRGDYGYTF.

The chain links TRBV5-1 to TRBJ2-1; a weak D match, TRBD2 (6 bases). Trimming took off 4 bases at V and 0 bases at J, with 8 bases between the two ends. The CDR3 has 14 amino acids. Germline CDR1 is SGHRS and CDR2 is YFSETQ. The CDR3 here is CASSPGDSYNEQFF. CDR3 sequence (DNA): TGCGCCAGCAGCCCGGGAGACTCCTACAATGAGCAGTTCTTC.

The rearrangement uses TRBV18 and TRBJ1-2, with unresolved D. Trimming left V 2 bases short and J 4 bases short, with 17 bases between. This CDR3 has 16 residues. Germline loops: CDR1 KGHSH, CDR2 LQKENI. The CDR3 is CASSPGRQITSYGYTF. CDR3 bases: TGTGCCAGCTCACCAGGCCGACAAATTACCTCCTATGGCTACACCTTC.

This chain links TRBV29-1 with TRBJ1-2, with D possibly matching TRBD1 (6 bases). V was trimmed by 5 bases and J by 6 bases, leaving 16 bases between them. This CDR3 has 13 amino acids. Germline V gene lookup returns CDR1 SQVTM and CDR2 ANQGSEA. The CDR3 sequence: CSVQAGTRHGYTF. CDR3 bases: TGCAGCGTTCAGGCAGGGACAAGACATGGCTACACCTTC.

The chain links TRBV30 to TRBJ2-7; D remains unclear. Germline-derived CDR1 and CDR2 are GTSNPN and SVGIG (reference sequence). CDR3 length equals 11 residues. Trimming stripped 5 bases from V and 5 bases from J, with 10 bases between. Here the CDR3 reads CAWDRADEQYF. The DNA for the CDR3 is TGTGCCTGGGATCGTGCGGACGAGCAGTACTTC.

This clone was detected many times. The chain combines TRBV11-2 with TRBJ2-3; 10 nucleotides agree with TRBD2. The V gene end was trimmed by 5 bases and the J gene end by 2 bases; junction bases not matched to a gene: 7. The CDR3 totals 16 residues. CDR1 and CDR2 (germline): SGHAT, FQNNGV. The CDR3 coding sequence is TGTGCCAGCAGCGCGTCTAGCGGGGGATTCACAGATACGCAGTATTTT. It encodes CASSASSGGFTDTQYF.

This clone occurred a few times. The genes are TRBV10-3 and TRBJ2-2; tentatively, D is TRBD2 (6 bases). The CDR3 contains 19 residues. Germline V gene data show CDR1 as ENHRY and CDR2 as SYGVKD. The V and J ends lost 4 bases and 5 bases respectively, with 26 bases between them. The CDR3 loop is CAISGNTGLPGDGTGELFF. CDR3 nucleotide sequence: TGTGCCATCAGTGGGAATACGGGACTCCCAGGAGATGGGACCGGGGAGCTGTTTTTT.

The genes are TRBV9 and TRBJ2-1; weak D call: TRBD2 (6 bases). The ends were cut back, 3 bases at V and 6 bases at J, with 16 bases in the middle. CDR1 is SGDLS and CDR2 is YYNGEE in the germline V gene. The CDR3 totals 15 residues. The CDR3 reads CASSARSLATNEQFF. In nucleotides, the CDR3 is TGTGCCAGCAGCGCACGATCCCTAGCGACCAATGAGCAGTTCTTC.

This clone was seen a handful of times. Other nucleotide sequences in the sample specify the same CDR3. V is TRBV29-1 and J is TRBJ2-5, with D hard to call. CDR3 length equals 10 residues. The germline V gene encodes CDR1 SQVTM and CDR2 ANQGSEA. V was cut by 7 bases and J by 1 base, with 4 bases left in between. CDR3 in amino acids: CSATQETQYF. The CDR3 nucleotides are TGCAGCGCGACCCAAGAGACCCAGTACTTC.

The chain couples TRBV30 to TRBJ1-2; no clear D gene. The CDR3 is made up of 13 amino acids. Germline assignment: CDR1 GTSNPN and CDR2 SVGIG (reference sequence). V lost 4 bases, J lost 4 bases, and 13 bases lay in between. Written as DNA, the CDR3 is TGTGCCTGGACACCAGCCAGGCTCTATGGCTACACCTTC. Translation: CAWTPARLYGYTF.

V is TRBV30 and J is TRBJ2-7; possible D gene TRBD2, 6 bases. Germline V gene lookup returns CDR1 GTSNPN and CDR2 SVGIG (reference sequence). This CDR3 contains 13 residues. The V end was cut by 1 base, the J end by 6 bases, with 13 bases between. DNA of the CDR3: TGTGCCTGGAGTGGGGGGGTCCTCCGCGAGCAGTACTTC. It specifies CAWSGGVLREQYF. Complete variable domain (other parts from reference TRBV30 and TRBJ2-7): SQTIHQWPATLVQPVGSPLSLECTVEGTSNPNLYWYRQAAGRGLQLLFYSVGIGQISSEVPQNLSASRPQDRQFILSSKKLLLSDSGFYLCAWSGGVLREQYFGPGTRLTVT.

The V call is TRBV6-6, the J call TRBJ2-3; D unclear. The length of the CDR3 is 13 residues. V was pared by 1 base and J by 3 bases, with 5 bases between. Germline values: CDR1 MNHNY, CDR2 SVGAGI (reference sequence). The CDR3, as DNA: TGTGCCAGCAGTTACTATAGAACAGATACGCAGTATTTT. Its translation: CASSYYRTDTQYF.

The chain links TRBV30 to TRBJ2-1; no clear D. The CDR3 runs 11 residues. V was pared by 0 bases and J by 10 bases, with 7 bases between. Looked up from germline, CDR1 is GTSNPN and CDR2 is SVGIG (reference sequence). The CDR3 region has the DNA TGTGCCTGGAGTGTAAAGGAGGAGCAGTTCTTC. Translation gives CAWSVKEEQFF.

V gene TRBV29-1 combines with J gene TRBJ1-2; no firm D call. CDR3 length: 9 residues. CDR1 is SQVTM and CDR2 is ANQGSEA in the germline V gene. Trimming removed 4 bases at V and 8 bases at J, with 5 bases between. The CDR3 bases are TGCAGCGTTGTTGAGGGCTACACCTTC. This gives the protein CSVVEGYTF.

The chain uses TRBV5-1 and TRBJ2-3, with D maybe TRBD1 (6 bases). Germline V CDR1 and CDR2: SGHRS, YFSETQ. V was pared by 0 bases and J by 6 bases, with 11 bases between. This CDR3 has 14 amino acids. The CDR3 sequence is CASSLEGEIDTQYF. CDR3 DNA: TGCGCCAGCAGCTTGGAGGGGGAGATTGATACGCAGTATTTT.

The genes are TRBV6-5 and TRBJ2-1; unclear D gene. The V gene lost 5 bases and the J gene lost 9 bases, with 11 bases spanning the gap. This CDR3 is built from 12 residues. Germline V gives CDR1 MNHEY, CDR2 SVGAGI. The DNA of the CDR3 is TGTGCCAGCAGTGCGATAGGCTTTGAGCAGTTCTTC. It is translated as CASSAIGFEQFF.

The CDR3 loop reads CSARLVTQYF. The CDR3 DNA sequence: TGCAGTGCAAGACTCGTTACGCAGTATTTT. This chain links TRBV20-1 with TRBJ2-3; no clear D. The length of the CDR3 is 10 residues. V was pared by 6 bases and J by 8 bases, with 9 bases between. The germline CDR1 and CDR2 sequences are DFQATT and SNEGSKA (reference sequence).

The rearrangement joins TRBV5-1 to TRBJ2-4; D might be TRBD1 (5 bases). Germline V gene data show CDR1 as SGHRS and CDR2 as YFSETQ. There are 14 residues in the CDR3. Deletions cut 4 bases from V and 3 bases from J, with 11 bases between. CDR3 protein: CASSENTGKNIQYF. The CDR3 nucleotides are TGCGCCAGCAGCGAGAACACAGGCAAAAACATTCAGTACTTC.

J is TRBJ2-1 and V is TRBV7-2, with 11 bases aligning to TRBD2. Germline CDR1 reads SGHTA; CDR2 reads FQGNSA. The CDR3 covers 15 residues. After removal of 10 bases from V and 3 bases from J, the junction contained 8 bases not matched to a gene. The CDR3: CATKLAGAGYNEQFF. In DNA, the CDR3 is TGTGCCACCAAACTAGCGGGAGCCGGCTACAATGAGCAGTTCTTC.

The gene calls are TRBV6-5 and TRBJ1-1; D may be TRBD1 (5 bases). The germline CDR1 and CDR2 sequences are MNHEY and SVGAGI. With 5 bases removed from V and 3 bases from J, the gap between germline ends came to 13 bases. CDR3 size: 14 residues. CDR3 residues: CASSRTGKDTEAFF. Here the CDR3 DNA reads TGTGCCAGCAGTCGAACAGGAAAAGACACTGAAGCTTTCTTT.

On this clone itself: Within the sample, other DNA sequences also encode this same CDR3. The chain couples TRBV29-1 to TRBJ2-3; the match to TRBD2 covers 8 bases. Trimming removed 5 bases from V and 3 bases from J; junction bases left unmatched: 4. The CDR3 extends over 13 amino acids. CDR1 is SQVTM, CDR2 ANQGSEA, per germline. CDR3 in amino acids: CSVQRGGTDTQYF. CDR3 bases: TGCAGCGTTCAACGGGGGGGGACAGATACGCAGTATTTT.